This is a list of T cell receptor beta chains from one sample in a study of cytomegalovirus exposure and HLA in healthy donors. Method: immunoSEQ multiplex PCR; TCRdb's copy keeps in-frame clones and lacks some. This sample has 150,000 to 200,000 clones, with 60% to 80% found just once. Sequences were obtained from PBMCs. All receptors derive from a woman aged 50 to 60 in good health and CMV-seropositive. The CDR3 runs from the conserved cysteine through the conserved F or W. A D gene is named only where the DNA matches it firmly. A clone size is listed for some rows: how often the clone was seen (once, few, many), or a class if it is expanded.

>-|TRBV23-1|TRBJ1-5|-|13
CASSGVYNQSQHF
TGCGCCAGCAGTGGAGTGTACAATCAGTCCCAGCATTTT
>-|TRBV4-1|TRBJ2-2|TRBD1|14
CASSPTGGGGELFF
TGCGCCAGCAGCCCAACAGGGGGCGGAGGGGAGCTGTTTTTT
>-|TRBV6-1|TRBJ1-1|TRBD1|15
CASSGRQGTNTEAFF
TGTGCCAGCAGTGGAAGACAGGGGACGAACACTGAAGCTTTCTTT
>-|TRBV4-3|TRBJ2-1|-|14
CASSLALRNNEQFF
TGCGCCAGCAGCCTGGCTCTCAGAAACAATGAGCAGTTCTTC
>-|TRBV7-9|TRBJ2-7|TRBD1|17
CASSSRPLRRGQYEQYF
TGTGCCAGCAGCTCAAGACCCCTCCGCAGGGGGCAATACGAGCAGTACTTC
>-|TRBV28|TRBJ1-1|TRBD1|19
CASSLGLTGGGGLGTEAFF
TGTGCCAGCAGTTTAGGGTTGACAGGGGGCGGTGGGTTGGGCACTGAAGCTTTCTTT
>-|TRBV28|TRBJ2-7|TRBD1|15
CASSAPGQGLYEQYF
TGTGCCAGCAGTGCGCCGGGACAGGGACTCTACGAGCAGTACTTC
>-|TRBV19|TRBJ2-1|-|12
CASSILDTEQFF
TGTGCCAGTAGTATCCTGGACACCGAGCAGTTCTTC
>-|TRBV5-1|TRBJ2-7|TRBD2|15
CASSRLAGDAYEQYF
TGCGCCAGCAGCCGGCTAGCGGGGGACGCCTACGAGCAGTACTTC
>-|TRBV9|TRBJ2-5|TRBD1|14
CASSSDRGQETQYF
TGTGCCAGCAGCTCGGACAGGGGCCAAGAGACCCAGTACTTC
>few|TRBV4-3|TRBJ2-6|TRBD1|18
CASSQARDRVSGANVLTF
TGCGCCAGCAGCCAGGCTAGGGACAGGGTCTCTGGGGCCAACGTCCTGACTTTC
>-|TRBV25-1|TRBJ1-3|-|15
CASSQAGTSGNTIYF
TGTGCCAGCAGTCAGGCGGGTACCTCTGGAAACACCATATATTTT
>few|TRBV2|TRBJ1-1|-|13
CASRSGVNTEAFF
TGTGCCAGCAGGTCCGGGGTGAACACTGAAGCTTTCTTT
>-|TRBV5-1|TRBJ2-5|TRBD2|14
CASSSGLAEGTQYF
TGCGCCAGCAGCTCGGGACTAGCGGAGGGGACCCAGTACTTC
>-|TRBV6-1|TRBJ2-3|TRBD2|14
CASSAGGSTDTQYF
TGTGCCAGCAGTGCGGGGGGGAGCACAGATACGCAGTATTTT
>-|TRBV19|TRBJ1-2|TRBD1|14
CAGEIIDRVDGYTF
TGTGCCGGTGAGATTATCGACAGGGTAGATGGCTACACCTTC
>-|TRBV5-5|TRBJ1-6|-|9
CARGEPLHF
TGTGCTCGCGGCGAGCCCCTCCACTTT
>-|TRBV4-1|TRBJ2-5|-|14
CASSQSTVQETQYF
TGCGCCAGCAGCCAGTCTACAGTACAAGAGACCCAGTACTTC
>-|TRBV6-5|TRBJ2-5|TRBD2|13
CATRTGGEETQYF
TGTGCCACCCGGACGGGGGGAGAAGAGACCCAGTACTTC
>-|TRBV7-2|TRBJ2-3|-|15
CASSSTQGHVGTQYF
TGTGCCAGCAGCTCCACGCAGGGTCATGTTGGTACGCAGTATTTT
>-|TRBV11-3|TRBJ2-1|TRBD2|15
CASSLTTSGLNEQFF
TGTGCCAGCAGCTTGACGACTAGCGGACTCAATGAGCAGTTCTTC
>once|TRBV5-4|TRBJ2-5|-|13
CASRGNPGETQYF
TGTGCCAGCAGGGGTAACCCGGGAGAGACCCAGTACTTC
>-|TRBV10-3|TRBJ2-2|TRBD2|16
CAISGSGGSNTGELFF
TGTGCCATCAGTGGCAGCGGGGGGTCTAACACCGGGGAGCTGTTTTTT
>once|TRBV25-1|TRBJ1-2|-|12
CATYTGYYGYTF
TGTGCCACCTATACAGGGTACTATGGCTACACCTTC
>few|TRBV21-1|TRBJ2-6|-|15
CASSKATRWANVLTF
TGTGCCAGCAGCAAAGCTACTCGTTGGGCCAACGTCCTGACTTTC
>-|TRBV5-1|TRBJ2-7|TRBD1|14
CASSPLGQSYEQYF
TGCGCCAGCAGCCCATTGGGACAGTCCTACGAGCAGTACTTC
>once|TRBV5-1|TRBJ1-1|-|15
CASSQWDSQNTEAFF
TGCGCCAGCAGCCAATGGGACTCTCAGAACACTGAAGCTTTCTTT
>-|TRBV10-3|TRBJ1-3|-|16
CAIKSSTVGLTDTIYF
TGTGCCATCAAAAGTAGTACGGTCGGACTGACTGACACCATATATTTT
>-|TRBV27|TRBJ2-7|TRBD2|16
CASRGKRGGSSYEQYF
TGTGCCAGCCGGGGGAAGCGGGGGGGGAGCTCCTACGAGCAGTACTTC
>once|TRBV29-1|TRBJ2-2|TRBD2|14
CSAGLAANTGELFF
TGCAGCGCAGGACTAGCGGCGAACACCGGGGAGCTGTTTTTT
>few|TRBV4-2|TRBJ2-7|-|15
CASSQRDIMGYEQYF
TGTGCCAGCAGCCAAAGGGACATCATGGGCTACGAGCAGTACTTC
>-|TRBV10-3|TRBJ2-3|TRBD2|15
CATPTSGRATDTQYF
TGTGCCACGCCTACGAGCGGGAGGGCCACAGATACGCAGTATTTT
>few|TRBV19|TRBJ1-1|-|13
CASSIGTTLEAFF
TGTGCCAGTAGTATAGGGACAACACTTGAAGCTTTCTTT
>-|TRBV9|TRBJ1-1|-|13
CASSTRGGAEAFF
TGTGCCAGCAGCACCAGAGGAGGCGCTGAAGCTTTCTTT
>-|TRBV2|TRBJ2-1|TRBD2|19
CASRGTGLARARSYNEQFF
TGTGCCAGCAGAGGTACGGGACTAGCGCGAGCCCGCTCCTACAATGAGCAGTTCTTC
>-|TRBV4-1|TRBJ2-7|TRBD1|15
CASSRLTQGSAEQYF
TGCGCCAGCAGCCGCCTCACACAGGGGTCCGCCGAGCAGTACTTC
>-|TRBV30|TRBJ2-3|TRBD2|14
CASASGGNVDTQYF
TGTGCGAGCGCTAGCGGGGGTAATGTCGATACGCAGTATTTT
>-|TRBV13|TRBJ2-3|-|13
CASSRRGTDTQYF
TGTGCCAGCAGCCGGAGAGGCACAGATACGCAGTATTTT
>-|TRBV19|TRBJ2-7|TRBD2|13
CASSEGLAYEQYF
TGTGCCAGTAGTGAGGGACTAGCCTACGAGCAGTACTTC
>few|TRBV6-1|TRBJ2-3|TRBD1|15
CASSELGGRTDTQYF
TGTGCCAGCAGTGAACTAGGGGGCCGCACAGATACGCAGTATTTT
>once|TRBV5-4|TRBJ2-7|TRBD2|15
CASSLELADSYEQYF
TGTGCCAGCAGCTTGGAACTAGCGGACTCCTACGAGCAGTACTTC
>-|TRBV13|TRBJ2-3|TRBD2|22
CASTLRGGLAGSYGTSTDTQYF
TGTGCCAGCACCCTTAGAGGTGGACTAGCGGGATCTTACGGTACGAGCACAGATACGCAGTATTTT
>-|TRBV19|TRBJ2-5|-|15
CASSNSREVHETQYF
TGTGCCAGTAGTAACAGCAGGGAAGTTCATGAGACCCAGTACTTC
>few|TRBV19|TRBJ2-5|-|13
CASGGFTGETQYF
TGTGCCAGTGGAGGTTTTACGGGAGAGACCCAGTACTTC
>-|TRBV10-3|TRBJ1-2|-|16
CAISESAGGTSYGYTF
TGTGCCATCAGTGAGTCCGCGGGAGGGACAAGCTATGGCTACACCTTC
>-|TRBV10-2|TRBJ2-7|TRBD1|15
CASKTDRGNPYEQYF
TGCGCCAGCAAGACGGACAGGGGAAATCCCTACGAGCAGTACTTC
>once|TRBV18|TRBJ1-2|-|15
CASSRDRSEHYGYTF
TGTGCCAGCTCAAGAGACAGGTCCGAACACTATGGCTACACCTTC
>-|TRBV29-1|TRBJ2-7|TRBD1|14
CSVGRDREPYEQYF
TGCAGCGTTGGCCGGGACAGGGAACCCTACGAGCAGTACTTC
>once|TRBV2|TRBJ1-3|-|19
CASSEEVAITGSSGNTIYF
TGTGCCAGCAGTGAAGAAGTAGCCATTACAGGGTCTTCTGGAAACACCATATATTTT